This record covers a single T cell receptor (beta chain). The junction departs from germline at one end; a sequencing error may be responsible. This entry is derived from a study of blood T cells in healthy people across ages. Using a J-beta primer mix together with a sample-barcoded 5' primer, a second PCR was run for roughly 6 to 11 cycles. TCRdb re-called the 5' RACE reads through MiXCR, storing one row per CDR3 protein. The profile shows approximately 490,000 distinct CDR3 sequences, nearly 25% of them singletons. This CDR3 is built from 16 residues. These sequences were also reported in another study, on T cells of mothers and their children.

This chain uses TRBV12-3 or TRBV12-4 with TRBJ2-3; weak D call: TRBD1 (7 bases). Sequences were obtained from blood. The receptor was isolated from a boy under 18 in good health. Here the CDR3 reads CASALRGRGATDAQYF. Written as DNA, the CDR3 is TGTGCCAGCGCCCTCAGGGGCAGGGGGGCCACAGATGCGCAGTATTTT.